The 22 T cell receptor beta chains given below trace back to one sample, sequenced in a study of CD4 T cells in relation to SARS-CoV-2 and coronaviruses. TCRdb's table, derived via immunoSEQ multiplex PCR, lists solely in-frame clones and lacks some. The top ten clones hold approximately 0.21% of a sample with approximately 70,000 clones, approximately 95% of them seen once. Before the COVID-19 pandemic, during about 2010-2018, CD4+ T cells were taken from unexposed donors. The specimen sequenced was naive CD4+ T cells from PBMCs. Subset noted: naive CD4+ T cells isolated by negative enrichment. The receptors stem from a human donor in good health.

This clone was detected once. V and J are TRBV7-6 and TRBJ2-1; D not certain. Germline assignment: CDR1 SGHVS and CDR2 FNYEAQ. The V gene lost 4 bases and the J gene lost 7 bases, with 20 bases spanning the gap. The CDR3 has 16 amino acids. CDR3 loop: CASSSIAGDLMNEQFF. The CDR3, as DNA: TGTGCCAGCAGCTCCATCGCCGGCGACTTAATGAATGAGCAGTTCTTC.

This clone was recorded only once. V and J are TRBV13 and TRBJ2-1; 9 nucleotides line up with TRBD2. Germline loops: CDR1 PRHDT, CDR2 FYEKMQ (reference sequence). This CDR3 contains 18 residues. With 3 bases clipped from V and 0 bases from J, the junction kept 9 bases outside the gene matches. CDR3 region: CASSFPSGIRSSYNEQFF. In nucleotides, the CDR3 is TGTGCCAGCAGCTTCCCTAGCGGGATCAGGAGCTCCTACAATGAGCAGTTCTTC.

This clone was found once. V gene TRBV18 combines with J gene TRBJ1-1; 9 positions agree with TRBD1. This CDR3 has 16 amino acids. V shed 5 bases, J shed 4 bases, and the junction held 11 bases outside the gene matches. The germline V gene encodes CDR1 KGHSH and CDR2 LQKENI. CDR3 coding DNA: TGTGCCAGCTCAGGGCGGATGACAGGGGGGGGCACTGAAGCTTTCTTT. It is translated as CASSGRMTGGGTEAFF. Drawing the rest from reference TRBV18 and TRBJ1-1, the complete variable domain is NAGVMQNPRHLVRRRGQEARLRCSPMKGHSHVYWYRQLPEEGLKFMVYLQKENIIDESGMPKERFSAEFPKEGPSILRIQQVVRGDSAAYFCASSGRMTGGGTEAFFGQGTRLTVV.

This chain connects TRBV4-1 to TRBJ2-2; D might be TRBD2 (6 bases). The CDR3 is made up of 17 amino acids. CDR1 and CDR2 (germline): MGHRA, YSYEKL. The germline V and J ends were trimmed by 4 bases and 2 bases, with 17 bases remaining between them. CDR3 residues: CASSPWGENGNTGELFF. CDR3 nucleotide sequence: TGCGCCAGCAGCCCCTGGGGGGAGAACGGTAACACCGGGGAGCTGTTTTTT.

CDR3 region: CASSSKGVGSGGLFF. Here the CDR3 DNA reads TGTGCCAGCAGTTCAAAAGGAGTCGGCTCGGGGGGACTGTTTTTT. The chain is built from TRBV28 and TRBJ1-4, with D maybe TRBD1 (5 bases). Germline V gene sequence: CDR1 MDHEN, CDR2 SYDVKM. The CDR3 has 15 amino acids. Trimming stripped 4 bases from V and 13 bases from J, with 22 bases between. The full variable domain, completed using reference TRBV28 and TRBJ1-4, is DVKVTQSSRYLVKRTGEKVFLECVQDMDHENMFWYRQDPGLGLRLIYFSYDVKMKEKGDIPEGYSVSREKKERFSLILESASTNQTSMYLCASSSKGVGSGGLFFGSGTQLSVL.

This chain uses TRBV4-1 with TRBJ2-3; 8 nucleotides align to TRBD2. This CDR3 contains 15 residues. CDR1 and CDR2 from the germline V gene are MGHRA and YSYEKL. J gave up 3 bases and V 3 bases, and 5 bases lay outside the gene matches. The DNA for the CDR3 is TGCGCCAGCAGCCAGGCCGAGCGGGAGACAGATACGCAGTATTTT. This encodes CASSQAERETDTQYF.

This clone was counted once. CDR3 loop: CASSPQTGLRAGELFF. CDR3 coding DNA: TGTGCCAGCAGCCCCCAAACAGGGTTGAGGGCCGGGGAGCTGTTTTTT. The chain joins TRBV5-4 to TRBJ2-2; perhaps TRBD1 as D (6 bases). Germline V lookup: CDR1 SGHNT, CDR2 YYREEE (reference sequence). V dropped 4 bases and J dropped 6 bases, with 19 bases sitting between them. The CDR3 length is 16 residues.

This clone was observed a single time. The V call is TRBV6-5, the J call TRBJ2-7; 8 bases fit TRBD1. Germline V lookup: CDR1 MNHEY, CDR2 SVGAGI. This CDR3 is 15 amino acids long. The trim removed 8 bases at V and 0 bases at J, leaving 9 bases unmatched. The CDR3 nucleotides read TGTGCCAGCTCCTCATGGACAGGGAGCTCCTACGAGCAGTACTTC. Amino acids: CASSSWTGSSYEQYF.

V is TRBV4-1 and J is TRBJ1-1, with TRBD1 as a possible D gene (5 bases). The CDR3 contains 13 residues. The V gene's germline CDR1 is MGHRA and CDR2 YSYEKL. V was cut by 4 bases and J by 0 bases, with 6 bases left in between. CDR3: CASSPQVNTEAFF. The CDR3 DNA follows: TGCGCCAGCAGCCCACAGGTGAACACTGAAGCTTTCTTT.

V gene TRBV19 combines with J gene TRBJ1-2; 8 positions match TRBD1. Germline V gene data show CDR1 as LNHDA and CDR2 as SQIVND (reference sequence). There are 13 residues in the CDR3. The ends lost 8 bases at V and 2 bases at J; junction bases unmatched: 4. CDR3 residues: CASRQGPNYGYTF. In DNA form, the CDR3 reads TGTGCCAGTCGACAGGGGCCCAACTATGGCTACACCTTC.

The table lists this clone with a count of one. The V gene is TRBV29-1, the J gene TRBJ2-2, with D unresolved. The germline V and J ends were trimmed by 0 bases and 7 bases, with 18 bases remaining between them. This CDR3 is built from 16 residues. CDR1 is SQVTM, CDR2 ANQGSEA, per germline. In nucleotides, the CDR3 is TGCAGCGTTGAAGACCCCGACGGTGGTGGTGTCGGGGAGCTGTTTTTT. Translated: CSVEDPDGGGVGELFF.

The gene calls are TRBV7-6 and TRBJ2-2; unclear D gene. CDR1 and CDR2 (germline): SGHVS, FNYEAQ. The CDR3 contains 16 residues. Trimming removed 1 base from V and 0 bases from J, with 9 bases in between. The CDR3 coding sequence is TGTGCCAGCAGCTTAGGGCAGACCTCGAACACCGGGGAGCTGTTTTTT. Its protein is CASSLGQTSNTGELFF. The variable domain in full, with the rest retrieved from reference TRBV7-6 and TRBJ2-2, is GAGVSQSPRYKVTKRGQDVALRCDPISGHVSLYWYRQALGQGPEFLTYFNYEAQQDKSGLPNDRFSAERPEGSISTLTIQRTEQRDSAMYRCASSLGQTSNTGELFFGEGSRLTVL.

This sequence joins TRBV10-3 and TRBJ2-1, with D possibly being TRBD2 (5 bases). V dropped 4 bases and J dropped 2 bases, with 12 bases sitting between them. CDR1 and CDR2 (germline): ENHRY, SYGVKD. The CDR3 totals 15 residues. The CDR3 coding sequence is TGTGCCATCAGTGTCGAAAGCGGCCCCTACAATGAGCAGTTCTTC. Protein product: CAISVESGPYNEQFF.

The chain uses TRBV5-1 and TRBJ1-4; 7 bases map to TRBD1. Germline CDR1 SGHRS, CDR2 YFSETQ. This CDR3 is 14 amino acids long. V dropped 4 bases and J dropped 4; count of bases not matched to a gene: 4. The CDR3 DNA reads TGCGCCAGCAGCCCACAGGGGAGTAATGAAAAACTGTTTTTT. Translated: CASSPQGSNEKLFF.

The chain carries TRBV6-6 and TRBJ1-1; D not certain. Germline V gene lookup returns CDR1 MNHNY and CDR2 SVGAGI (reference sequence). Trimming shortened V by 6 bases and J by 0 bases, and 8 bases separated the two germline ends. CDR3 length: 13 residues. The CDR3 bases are TGTGCCAGCAGAGCAGGCTTGAACACTGAAGCTTTCTTT. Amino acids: CASRAGLNTEAFF.

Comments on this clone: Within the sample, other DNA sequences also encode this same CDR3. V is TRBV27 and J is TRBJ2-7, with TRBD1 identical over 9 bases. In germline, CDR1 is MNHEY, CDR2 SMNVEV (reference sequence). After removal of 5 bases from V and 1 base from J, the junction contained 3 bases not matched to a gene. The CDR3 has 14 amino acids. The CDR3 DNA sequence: TGTGCCAGCAGTCGAGACAGGGGGTCCTACGAGCAGTACTTC. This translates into CASSRDRGSYEQYF.

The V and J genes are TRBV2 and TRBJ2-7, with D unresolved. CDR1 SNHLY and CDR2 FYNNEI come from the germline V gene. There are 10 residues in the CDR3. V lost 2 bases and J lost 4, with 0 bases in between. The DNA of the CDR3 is TGTGCCAGCAGTGAATACGAGCAGTACTTC. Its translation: CASSEYEQYF.

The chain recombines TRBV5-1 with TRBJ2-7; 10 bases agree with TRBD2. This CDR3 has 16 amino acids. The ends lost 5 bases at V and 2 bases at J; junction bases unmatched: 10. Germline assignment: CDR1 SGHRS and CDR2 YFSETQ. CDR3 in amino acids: CASSPSGTSVTYEQYF. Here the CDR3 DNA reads TGCGCCAGCAGTCCATCCGGGACTAGCGTGACCTACGAGCAGTACTTC. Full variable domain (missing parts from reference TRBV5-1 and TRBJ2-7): KAGVTQTPRYLIKTRGQQVTLSCSPISGHRSVSWYQQTPGQGLQFLFEYFSETQRNKGNFPGRFSGRQFSNSRSEMNVSTLELGDSALYLCASSPSGTSVTYEQYFGPGTRLTVT.

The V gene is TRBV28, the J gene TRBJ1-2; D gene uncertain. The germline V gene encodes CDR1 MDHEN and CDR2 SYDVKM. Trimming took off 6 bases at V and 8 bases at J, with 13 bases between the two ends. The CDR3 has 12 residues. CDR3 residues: CASSSVSGGYTF. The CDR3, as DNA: TGTGCCAGCAGCTCCGTTTCGGGGGGCTACACCTTC.

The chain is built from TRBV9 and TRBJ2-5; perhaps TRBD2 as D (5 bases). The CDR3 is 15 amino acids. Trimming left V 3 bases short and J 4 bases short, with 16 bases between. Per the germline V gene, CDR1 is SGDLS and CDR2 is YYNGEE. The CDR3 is CASSGAGSVRETQYF. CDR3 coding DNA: TGTGCCAGCAGCGGGGCGGGTAGCGTCCGAGAGACCCAGTACTTC.

The CDR3 protein is CASSPPNGNTEAFF. The CDR3 nucleotides are TGCGCCAGCAGCCCGCCTAATGGGAACACTGAAGCTTTCTTT. The V call is TRBV5-1, the J call TRBJ1-1; D unresolved. CDR1 is SGHRS, CDR2 YFSETQ, per germline. Trimming shortened V by 4 bases and J by 1 base, and 11 bases separated the two germline ends. CDR3 length: 14 amino acids.

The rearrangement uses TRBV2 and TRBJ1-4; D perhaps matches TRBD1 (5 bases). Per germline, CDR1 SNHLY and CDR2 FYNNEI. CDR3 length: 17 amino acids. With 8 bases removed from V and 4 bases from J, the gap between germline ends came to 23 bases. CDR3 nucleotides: TGTGCCAGCCATTCAACAATTCCGGGACGGAGTAATGAAAAACTGTTTTTT. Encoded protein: CASHSTIPGRSNEKLFF. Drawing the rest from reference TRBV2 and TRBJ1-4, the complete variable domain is EPEVTQTPSHQVTQMGQEVILRCVPISNHLYFYWYRQILGQKVEFLVSFYNNEISEKSEIFDDQFSVERPDGSNFTLKIRSTKLEDSAMYFCASHSTIPGRSNEKLFFGSGTQLSVL.